The text below deals with one T cell receptor beta chain. No antigen is known for it. Tagging with unique molecular identifiers was a feature of the TCR beta cDNA libraries. TCRdb passed the PCR reads through MiXCR, listing each CDR3 protein once. The data hold roughly 600,000 distinct CDR3 sequences, with 44% observed a single time. The source of the sample is a study of post-analysis software for immune sequencing data. Study observations and caveats: In patients, about 5 TRBV segments were more frequent than in controls, with TRBV5-6, TRBV5-1 and TRBV20-1 among them.

Germline CDR1 reads MNHEY; CDR2 reads SVGAGI. This CDR3 is 15 amino acids long. The germline V and J ends were trimmed by 4 bases and 1 base, with 12 bases remaining between them. Sequencing used blood. The sequence was collected from a girl under 18 with multiple sclerosis. V and J are TRBV6-5 and TRBJ2-3; no firm D call. The CDR3 DNA reads as TGTGCCAGCAGTTCGAGTGGCTGGGGCACAGATACGCAGTATTTT. Translation: CASSSSGWGTDTQYF.